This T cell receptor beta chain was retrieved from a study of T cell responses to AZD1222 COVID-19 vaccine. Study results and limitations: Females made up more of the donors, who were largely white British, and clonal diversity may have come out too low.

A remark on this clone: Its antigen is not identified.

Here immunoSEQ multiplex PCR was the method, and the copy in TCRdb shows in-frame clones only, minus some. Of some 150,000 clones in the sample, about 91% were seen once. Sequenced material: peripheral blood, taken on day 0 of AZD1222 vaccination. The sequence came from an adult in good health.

The CDR3 DNA reads TGTGCCAGCAGCCAAGACCGGGTAGGAGACAGGGGGATGACAGATACGCAGTATTTT. It encodes CASSQDRVGDRGMTDTQYF. V usage is TRBV4-2 and J usage is TRBJ2-3; TRBD1 matches at 9 bases. Trimming at V came to 0 bases and at J to 3 bases, leaving 13 bases not matched to a gene. This CDR3 contains 19 residues. CDR1 is LGHNA, CDR2 YNFKEQ, per germline.